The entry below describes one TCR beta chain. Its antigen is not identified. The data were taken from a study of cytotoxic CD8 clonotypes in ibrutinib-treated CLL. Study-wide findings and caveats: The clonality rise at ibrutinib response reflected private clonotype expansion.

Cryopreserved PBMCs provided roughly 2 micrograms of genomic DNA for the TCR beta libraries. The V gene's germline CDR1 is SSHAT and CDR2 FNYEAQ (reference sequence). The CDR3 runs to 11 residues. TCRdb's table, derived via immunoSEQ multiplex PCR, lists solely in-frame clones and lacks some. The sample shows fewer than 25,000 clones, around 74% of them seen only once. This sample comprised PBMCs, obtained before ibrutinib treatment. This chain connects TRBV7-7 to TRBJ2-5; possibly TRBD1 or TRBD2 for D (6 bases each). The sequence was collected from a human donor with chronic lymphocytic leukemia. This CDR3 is CASGQQETQYF. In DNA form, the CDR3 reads TGTGCTAGCGGACAGCAAGAGACCCAGTACTTC.